Below, 28 T cell receptor beta chains from the same sample are listed, as sequenced in a study of CD8 T cells in Susac syndrome. Random hexamers were used to reverse transcribe the RNA input (about 0.45 to 1 ug). MiXCR, run by TCRdb on the immunoSEQ multiplex PCR reads, gives a single entry per CDR3 protein. The sample has fewer than 350,000 distinct CDR3 sequences; approximately 89% are singletons. Sample: CD8+ T cells from PBMCs. All receptors come from a human donor with multiple sclerosis.

V and J are TRBV29-1 and TRBJ1-5; no firm D call. Germline V gene sequence: CDR1 SQVTM, CDR2 ANQGSEA. This CDR3 is built from 14 residues. V dropped 6 bases and J dropped 1 base, with 13 bases sitting between them. CDR3 region: CSVQEGGSNQPQHF. The CDR3 DNA follows: TGCAGCGTCCAAGAGGGAGGAAGCAATCAGCCCCAGCATTTT. The full variable domain, its missing parts supplied by reference TRBV29-1 and TRBJ1-5, is SAVISQKPSRDICQRGTSLTIQCQVDSQVTMMFWYRQQPGQSLTLIATANQGSEATYESGFVIDKFPISRPNLTFSTLTVSNMSPEDSSIYLCSVQEGGSNQPQHFGDGTRLSIL.

This clonotype appeared a few times. The chain joins TRBV13 to TRBJ1-6; D unclear. The germline V gene encodes CDR1 PRHDT and CDR2 FYEKMQ (reference sequence). The CDR3 is 13 residues long. V lost 5 bases and J 8 bases, leaving 10 bases between the germline ends. Here the CDR3 DNA reads TGTGCCAGCAGCGGTGGCCTGTATTCACCCCTCCACTTT. Encoded protein: CASSGGLYSPLHF.

The chain recombines TRBV28 with TRBJ1-6; 7 nucleotides align to TRBD1. CDR3 size: 14 residues. V gave up 7 bases and J gave up 8 bases; unmatched junction bases: 8. Germline loops: CDR1 MDHEN, CDR2 SYDVKM. CDR3: CASTSDQGDSPLHF. The CDR3 DNA sequence: TGTGCCAGCACCTCTGATCAGGGGGATTCACCCCTCCACTTT.

This clonotype was detected only a few times. The rearrangement joins TRBV27 to TRBJ1-1; 7 nucleotides line up with TRBD1. The CDR3 length is 13 residues. The V gene's germline CDR1 is MNHEY and CDR2 SMNVEV (reference sequence). Trimming took 6 bases from V and 3 from J; bases not matched to a gene: 4. The CDR3 nucleotides read TGTGCCAGCAGCCAGGGGGGATACACTGAAGCTTTCTTT. This sequence encodes CASSQGGYTEAFF.

The rearrangement uses TRBV7-3 and TRBJ2-3, with TRBD1 matching over 7 bases. The germline gives CDR1 SGHTA, CDR2 FQGTGA. This CDR3 spans 16 amino acids. Losses at the gene ends were 1 base for V and 6 bases for J; bases not matched to a gene: 10. This CDR3 is CASSLSPRVRGDTQYF. Here the CDR3 DNA reads TGTGCCAGCAGCTTAAGCCCCAGAGTCAGGGGGGATACGCAGTATTTT.

V and J are TRBV7-3 and TRBJ2-3; the D is unclear. Germline values: CDR1 SGHTA, CDR2 FQGTGA. Trimming took 6 bases from V and 1 from J, leaving 17 bases between them. The CDR3 loop spans 16 amino acids. CDR3 coding DNA: TGTGCCAGCAGTCCACCGGGCCCTTCGGGCACAGATACGCAGTATTTT. It is translated as CASSPPGPSGTDTQYF.

The chain has TRBV14 and TRBJ1-1; 7 bases agree with TRBD1. The J segment lost 4 bases and the V segment lost 0 bases, leaving 2 bases of the junction unmatched. The germline gives CDR1 SGHDN, CDR2 FVKESK. The CDR3 sequence is 14 residues long. The CDR3 loop reads CASSQEGQPTEAFF. The CDR3 DNA reads TGTGCCAGCAGCCAAGAGGGACAGCCCACTGAAGCTTTCTTT.

The CDR3 bases are TGTGCCTGGACTCGGGGAATGGCTAATTCACCCCTCCACTTT. Protein sequence: CAWTRGMANSPLHF. V gene TRBV30 combines with J gene TRBJ1-6; D is unclear. Looked up from germline, CDR1 is GTSNPN and CDR2 is SVGIG (reference sequence). There are 14 residues in the CDR3. The germline V and J ends were trimmed by 4 bases and 6 bases, with 13 bases remaining between them.

The chain joins TRBV5-6 to TRBJ2-5; D is undetermined. V was trimmed by 4 bases and J by 1 base, leaving 11 bases between them. This CDR3 comprises 14 residues. Germline loops: CDR1 SGHDT, CDR2 YYEEEE. CDR3 sequence: CASSLEDRQETQYF. CDR3 coding DNA: TGTGCCAGCAGCCTCGAGGACCGCCAAGAGACCCAGTACTTC.

The chain couples TRBV5-1 to TRBJ1-2, with D maybe TRBD1 (6 bases). This CDR3 comprises 14 residues. Trimming stripped 4 bases from V and 7 bases from J, with 17 bases between. Germline V gene lookup returns CDR1 SGHRS and CDR2 YFSETQ. Here the CDR3 DNA reads TGCGCCAGCAGCCCCGGGTGGGGGGCCAGTGGCTACACCTTC. Protein product: CASSPGWGASGYTF.

The chain joins TRBV2 to TRBJ1-6, with 9 bases lining up with TRBD1. CDR3 length equals 15 residues. The ends lost 3 bases at V and 11 bases at J; junction bases unmatched: 8. The germline gives CDR1 SNHLY, CDR2 FYNNEI. CDR3 coding DNA: TGTGCCAGCAGTGACTGGACAGGGGATATGACACCCCTCCACTTT. Amino acids: CASSDWTGDMTPLHF.

The V gene is TRBV4-1, the J gene TRBJ2-7; 9 bases are a match to TRBD1. In germline, CDR1 is MGHRA, CDR2 YSYEKL. The CDR3 is made up of 13 amino acids. J lost 7 bases, V lost 3 bases, and 4 bases had no gene match. This CDR3 reads CASSHGTGREQYF. The CDR3 nucleotides are TGCGCCAGCAGCCACGGGACAGGGCGTGAGCAGTACTTC.

V gene TRBV28 combines with J gene TRBJ2-1; the match to TRBD2 covers 12 bases. CDR1 and CDR2 from the germline V gene are MDHEN and SYDVKM. V gave up 5 bases and J gave up 6 bases; unmatched junction bases: 11. The CDR3 covers 17 residues. CDR3 in DNA: TGTGCCAGCAGTCTCCTTCTGACTAGCGGGAGTTCCAATGAGCAGTTCTTC. It yields the protein CASSLLLTSGSSNEQFF.

The chain combines TRBV24-1 with TRBJ2-2; D call uncertain. V was cut by 0 bases and J by 6 bases, with 7 bases left in between. Germline CDR1 is KGHDR and CDR2 is SFDVKD. The CDR3 contains 14 residues. CDR3 in DNA: TGTGCCACCAGTGATTTGGAACACCCCGGGGAGCTGTTTTTT. It yields the protein CATSDLEHPGELFF.

The rearrangement links TRBV25-1 to TRBJ2-2; either TRBD1 or TRBD2 may supply D (5 bases each). Germline V gene data show CDR1 as MGHDK and CDR2 as SYGVNS. Deletions cut 8 bases from V and 2 bases from J, with 9 bases between. The CDR3 runs to 13 residues. In nucleotides, the CDR3 is TGTGCCAGCGGGACGGGAAACACCGGGGAGCTGTTTTTT. It is translated as CASGTGNTGELFF.

The V gene is TRBV7-3, the J gene TRBJ2-3; TRBD2 matches 8 bases. The CDR3 runs 15 residues. The V segment lost 4 bases and the J segment 3 bases; nucleotides outside the gene matches: 6. CDR1 and CDR2 from the germline V gene are SGHTA and FQGTGA. Here the CDR3 DNA reads TGTGCCAGCAGCTCGGGACTAGGGCTAACAGATACGCAGTATTTT. It yields the protein CASSSGLGLTDTQYF. Supplemented by reference TRBV7-3 and TRBJ2-3, the full variable domain reads GAGVSQTPSNKVTEKGKYVELRCDPISGHTALYWYRQSLGQGPEFLIYFQGTGAADDSGLPNDRFFAVRPEGSVSTLKIQRTERGDSAVYLCASSSGLGLTDTQYFGPGTRLTVL.

The V call is TRBV13, the J call TRBJ2-7; the D call may be TRBD1 or TRBD2 (6 bases each). The CDR3 runs 14 residues. Trimming took 1 base from V and 7 from J, leaving 14 bases between them. CDR1 and CDR2 from the germline V gene are PRHDT and FYEKMQ (reference sequence). CDR3 protein: CASSLAPGGEEQYF. The DNA for the CDR3 is TGTGCCAGCAGCTTAGCCCCCGGGGGCGAGGAGCAGTACTTC.

The chain uses TRBV20-1 and TRBJ1-2, with TRBD1 as a possible D gene (5 bases). V was shortened by 1 base and J by 3 bases, with 12 bases between the two germline ends. Germline CDR1 is DFQATT and CDR2 is SNEGSKA (reference sequence). The CDR3 loop spans 14 amino acids. CDR3 DNA: TGCAGTGCTAGAGTCCCGACAGTTGACTATGGCTACACCTTC. This sequence encodes CSARVPTVDYGYTF.

The chain combines TRBV27 with TRBJ1-1; D is possibly TRBD1 (5 bases). The CDR3 length is 16 residues. Looked up from germline, CDR1 is MNHEY and CDR2 is SMNVEV (reference sequence). V was pared by 6 bases and J by 0 bases, with 17 bases between. The CDR3 loop is CASSFFRGRMNTEAFF. CDR3 DNA sequence: TGTGCCAGCAGCTTTTTTAGGGGAAGGATGAACACTGAAGCTTTCTTT.

This chain connects TRBV4-3 to TRBJ2-7, with TRBD1 matching over 8 bases. The CDR3 is made up of 16 amino acids. Germline V gene data show CDR1 as LGHNA and CDR2 as YSLEER. Trimming cost V 2 bases and J 2 bases; bases outside gene matches: 8. The CDR3 sequence is CASSQNRQGFPYEQYF. The CDR3 DNA reads TGCGCCAGCAGCCAAAATCGACAGGGGTTCCCCTACGAGCAGTACTTC.

The rearrangement uses TRBV7-9 and TRBJ2-3, with unresolved D. Germline loops: CDR1 SEHNR, CDR2 FQNEAQ (reference sequence). The V and J ends lost 2 bases and 5 bases respectively, with 11 bases between them. This CDR3 region has 14 residues. CDR3 loop: CASSLQNLLDTQYF. The CDR3 DNA reads as TGTGCCAGCAGCTTACAAAACCTCCTAGATACGCAGTATTTT. The full variable domain, rest sourced from reference TRBV7-9 and TRBJ2-3, is DTGVSQNPRHKITKRGQNVTFRCDPISEHNRLYWYRQTLGQGPEFLTYFQNEAQLEKSRLLSDRFSAERPKGSFSTLEIQRTEQGDSAMYLCASSLQNLLDTQYFGPGTRLTVL.

The chain couples TRBV30 to TRBJ2-3, with D perhaps matching TRBD2 (5 bases). The CDR3 spans 15 residues. Per germline, CDR1 GTSNPN and CDR2 SVGIG (reference sequence). Deletions cut 4 bases from V and 0 bases from J, with 14 bases between. Written as DNA, the CDR3 is TGTGCCTGGACCGAGGGCCCGAGGAGCACAGATACGCAGTATTTT. Protein sequence: CAWTEGPRSTDTQYF.

This chain connects TRBV4-1 to TRBJ2-7; 10 bases align to TRBD2. The CDR3 totals 17 residues. Germline assignment: CDR1 MGHRA and CDR2 YSYEKL. Trimming cost V 0 bases and J 4 bases; bases outside gene matches: 9. CDR3: CASSQDSQREGLYEQYF. The CDR3, as DNA: TGCGCCAGCAGCCAAGATTCCCAGCGGGAGGGCCTGTACGAGCAGTACTTC.

The chain combines TRBV9 with TRBJ1-6; 7 bases agree with TRBD1. The CDR3 totals 18 residues. The V gene end was trimmed by 3 bases and the J gene end by 11 bases; junction bases not matched to a gene: 20. Germline V gives CDR1 SGDLS, CDR2 YYNGEE. The CDR3 reads CASSATPTTGHSVPPLHF. CDR3 coding DNA: TGTGCCAGCAGCGCCACCCCTACGACAGGGCACTCGGTTCCACCCCTCCACTTT.

This chain connects TRBV4-3 to TRBJ2-3, with D maybe TRBD2 (6 bases). Per the germline V gene, CDR1 is LGHNA and CDR2 is YSLEER. The CDR3 length is 15 residues. Trimming took off 0 bases at V and 3 bases at J, with 10 bases between the two ends. The CDR3 DNA is TGCGCCAGCAGCCAAGAGGCGGGGCGGACAGATACGCAGTATTTT. Its translation: CASSQEAGRTDTQYF.

This sequence joins TRBV2 and TRBJ2-7, with TRBD1 matching over 9 bases. The CDR3 is made up of 13 amino acids. CDR1 is SNHLY and CDR2 is FYNNEI in the germline V gene. The trim removed 6 bases at V and 4 bases at J, leaving 4 bases unmatched. Here the CDR3 DNA reads TGTGCCAGCAGGACAGGGGGAAGGTACGAGCAGTACTTC. The encoded protein is CASRTGGRYEQYF.

The J gene is TRBJ2-7, the V gene TRBV14; the D gene is possibly TRBD2 (6 bases). Trimming pared 8 bases from V and 1 base from J, leaving 12 bases between. The CDR3 extends over 13 amino acids. CDR1 SGHDN and CDR2 FVKESK come from the germline V gene. CDR3 nucleotide sequence: TGTGCCAGCGCTAGCGCGGGGTCCTACGAGCAGTACTTC. Protein sequence: CASASAGSYEQYF.

The J gene is TRBJ2-1, the V gene TRBV20-1; a weak D match, TRBD2 (6 bases). Trimming took 3 bases from V and 5 from J, leaving 17 bases between them. This CDR3 is 15 amino acids long. Germline V CDR1 and CDR2: DFQATT, SNEGSKA (reference sequence). CDR3 protein: CSARRRGLTHNEQFF. As DNA, the CDR3 is TGCAGTGCTAGGCGACGGGGGTTAACCCACAATGAGCAGTTCTTC.